These 13 T cell receptor beta chains share one sample of origin, sequenced in a study of blood T cells in healthy people across ages. A sample-barcoded 5' primer and a J-beta primer mix were used in a second PCR of roughly 7 to 11 cycles. TCRdb reanalysed the 5' RACE reads using MiXCR and keeps one entry per CDR3 protein. The table has around 1.1 million distinct CDR3 sequences, more than 30% seen once; the top ten hold around 12%. The source material was blood. These receptors were obtained from a man younger than 35 in good health.

This clonotype was observed once. J is TRBJ1-2 and V is TRBV6-6; perhaps TRBD1 as D (5 bases). CDR3 length equals 13 residues. The germline V gene has CDR1 MNHNY and CDR2 SVGAGI (reference sequence). V was pared by 8 bases and J by 8 bases, with 18 bases between. CDR3: CASRGDLRPGYTF. The CDR3 bases are TGTGCCAGCCGGGGGGACTTGAGGCCGGGCTACACCTTC.

A single count supports this clonotype. The chain uses TRBV7-9 and TRBJ2-7; D possibly matches TRBD1 or TRBD2 (5 bases each). V lost 5 bases, J lost 2 bases, and 22 bases lay in between. There are 17 residues in the CDR3. Looked up from germline, CDR1 is SEHNR and CDR2 is FQNEAQ (reference sequence). The chain's CDR3 is CASSRGERKWATYEQYF. In DNA form, the CDR3 reads TGTGCCAGCAGCAGAGGGGAGAGAAAGTGGGCCACCTACGAGCAGTACTTC.

This chain joins TRBV2 and TRBJ1-3; the match to TRBD1 covers 8 bases. The CDR3 spans 12 residues. From germline, CDR1 is SNHLY and CDR2 FYNNEI. Germline trimming cut 8 bases from V and 5 bases from J; bases unmatched to any gene: 2. The CDR3 protein is CASDRGRNTIYF. The CDR3 DNA follows: TGTGCCAGCGACAGGGGCCGAAACACCATATATTTT.

This sequence joins TRBV6-1 and TRBJ1-3; D remains unclear. The CDR3 has 11 amino acids. Germline V lookup: CDR1 MNHNS, CDR2 SASEGT. Trimming removed 7 bases from V and 4 bases from J, with 5 bases in between. CDR3 nucleotide sequence: TGTGCCAGCACTGCCGGAAACACCATATATTTT. Encoded protein: CASTAGNTIYF.

This chain connects TRBV7-9 to TRBJ2-1, with D possibly matching TRBD2 (5 bases). This CDR3 region has 15 residues. CDR1 and CDR2 (germline): SEHNR, FQNEAQ (reference sequence). V lost 1 base and J 5 bases, leaving 12 bases between the germline ends. The CDR3 sequence: CASSLVSLAHNEQFF. The DNA for the CDR3 is TGTGCCAGCAGCTTAGTATCGCTAGCACACAATGAGCAGTTCTTC.

This clonotype was counted between two and nine times. CDR3 region: CASSVDWNEKLFF. CDR3 bases: TGTGCCAGCAGCGTAGACTGGAATGAAAAACTGTTTTTT. This rearrangement joins TRBV9 to TRBJ1-4; D is undetermined. CDR3 length: 13 amino acids. With 0 bases removed from V and 5 bases from J, the gap between germline ends came to 5 bases. Germline-derived CDR1 and CDR2 are SGDLS and YYNGEE.

The V call is TRBV24-1, the J call TRBJ2-1; D uncertain. The V gene lost 8 bases and the J gene lost 0 bases, with 16 bases spanning the gap. The length of the CDR3 is 16 residues. Looked up from germline, CDR1 is KGHDR and CDR2 is SFDVKD. The CDR3: CATMGFGSSSYNEQFF. DNA for the CDR3: TGTGCCACCATGGGGTTTGGGTCGAGCTCCTACAATGAGCAGTTCTTC.

The chain carries TRBV7-2 and TRBJ1-1, with D uncertain. This CDR3 has 13 residues. Trimming left V 2 bases short and J 6 bases short, with 10 bases between. Germline CDR1 reads SGHTA; CDR2 reads FQGNSA. The CDR3 DNA is TGTGCCAGCAGCTTAAAACCGGTCGCTGAAGCTTTCTTT. Its protein product is CASSLKPVAEAFF. The full variable domain, completed using reference TRBV7-2 and TRBJ1-1, is GAGVSQSPSNKVTEKGKDVELRCDPISGHTALYWYRQSLGQGLEFLIYFQGNSAPDKSGLPSDRFSAERTGGSVSTLTIQRTQQEDSAVYLCASSLKPVAEAFFGQGTRLTVV.

This clonotype was seen a handful of times. This chain uses TRBV28 with TRBJ1-5; the D is unclear. Per the germline V gene, CDR1 is MDHEN and CDR2 is SYDVKM. V lost 10 bases and J 4 bases, leaving 11 bases between the germline ends. The CDR3 consists of 12 residues. CDR3 sequence reads: CATLAPNQPQHF. CDR3 DNA: TGTGCCACCCTTGCCCCGAATCAGCCCCAGCATTTT.

This chain joins TRBV20-1 and TRBJ1-4; a weak D match, TRBD1 (6 bases). Between the trimmed V and J ends, which lost 6 bases and 5 bases, there was a span of 22 bases. The CDR3 has 16 amino acids. Per germline, CDR1 DFQATT and CDR2 SNEGSKA (reference sequence). In nucleotides, the CDR3 is TGCAGTGCCCTTTGGGACACCTCATTTGCAAATGAAAAACTGTTTTTT. Residues: CSALWDTSFANEKLFF.

The chain uses TRBV28 and TRBJ1-2; D possibly corresponds to TRBD1 (6 bases). The CDR3 is made up of 15 amino acids. Germline CDR1 is MDHEN and CDR2 is SYDVKM. The ends were cut back, 6 bases at V and 4 bases at J, with 18 bases in the middle. The chain's CDR3 is CASRTGRFNLYGYTF. As DNA, the CDR3 is TGTGCCAGCAGGACAGGAAGATTTAACCTCTATGGCTACACCTTC.

The table lists this clonotype with a few counts. This rearrangement joins TRBV20-1 to TRBJ2-7, with 8 bases identical to TRBD1. CDR3 length: 15 residues. Trimming took 0 bases from V and 0 from J; bases not matched to a gene: 4. Germline assignment: CDR1 DFQATT and CDR2 SNEGSKA (reference sequence). CDR3 DNA sequence: TGCAGTGCTAGAGATCGGACAGGGTTCTCCTACGAGCAGTACTTC. Its protein product is CSARDRTGFSYEQYF.

A few counts support this clonotype. V gene TRBV14 combines with J gene TRBJ1-2; 9 bases fit TRBD1. The CDR3 loop spans 15 amino acids. Unmatched junction bases numbered 7, after V lost 4 bases and J lost 4 bases. The germline V gene has CDR1 SGHDN and CDR2 FVKESK. The CDR3 region is CASSPNRGQGYGYTF. The CDR3 nucleotides read TGTGCCAGCAGCCCTAACAGGGGGCAAGGCTATGGCTACACCTTC.